These T cell receptor beta chains were read from a single sample in a study of cytomegalovirus exposure and HLA in healthy donors. This table comes from immunoSEQ multiplex PCR, and its TCRdb copy is limited to in-frame clones, with some not included. Of almost 75,000 clones in the sample, around four fifths were seen once. Sample: PBMCs. The receptors stem from a man aged 25 to 45 in good health and CMV-seronegative. CDR3s include the opening cysteine and the closing phenylalanine or tryptophan. The order of the fields is CDR3 length, clone size, J gene, D gene, V gene, CDR3 protein, CDR3 DNA. The D gene is left open where the match is weak. Some rows mark clone size as missing; the rest say once, few, many or name a class of expanded clone.

cdr3_length: 13; clone_size: -; j_call: TRBJ2-5; d_call: -; v_call: TRBV28; cdr3_aa: CASSPEVVETQYF; cdr3_nt: TGTGCCAGCAGCCCTGAGGTGGTGGAGACCCAGTACTTC
cdr3_length: 15; clone_size: -; j_call: TRBJ2-7; d_call: -; v_call: TRBV5-4; cdr3_aa: CASSLGAAQGYEQYF; cdr3_nt: TGTGCCAGCAGCTTGGGAGCGGCACAGGGCTACGAGCAGTACTTC
cdr3_length: 18; clone_size: -; j_call: TRBJ2-5; d_call: TRBD2; v_call: TRBV4-2; cdr3_aa: CASSQRYTSGDTQETQYF; cdr3_nt: TGTGCCAGCAGCCAACGTTATACTAGCGGGGATACCCAAGAGACCCAGTACTTC
cdr3_length: 12; clone_size: -; j_call: TRBJ2-2; d_call: -; v_call: TRBV28; cdr3_aa: CASNRVTGELFF; cdr3_nt: TGTGCCAGCAACCGAGTAACCGGGGAGCTGTTTTTT
cdr3_length: 17; clone_size: -; j_call: TRBJ2-5; d_call: TRBD1; v_call: TRBV10-2; cdr3_aa: CASSGASSTGIRETQYF; cdr3_nt: TGCGCCAGCAGTGGAGCCTCCTCGACAGGGATTCGAGAGACCCAGTACTTC
cdr3_length: 17; clone_size: few; j_call: TRBJ1-6; d_call: TRBD1; v_call: TRBV11-1; cdr3_aa: CASSARGGQGSNSPLHF; cdr3_nt: TGTGCCAGCAGCGCAAGGGGGGGACAGGGGTCGAATTCACCCCTCCACTTT
cdr3_length: 16; clone_size: -; j_call: TRBJ1-2; d_call: TRBD1; v_call: TRBV7-2; cdr3_aa: CASSDAPGQGDYGYTF; cdr3_nt: TGTGCCAGCAGCGATGCGCCGGGACAGGGGGATTATGGCTACACCTTC
cdr3_length: 10; clone_size: -; j_call: TRBJ2-3; d_call: -; v_call: TRBV20-1; cdr3_aa: CSAAGDTQYF; cdr3_nt: TGCAGTGCCGCAGGGGACACGCAGTATTTT
cdr3_length: 17; clone_size: -; j_call: TRBJ2-3; d_call: TRBD2; v_call: TRBV15; cdr3_aa: CATSRTRLAGDTDTQYF; cdr3_nt: TGTGCCACCAGCAGAACCCGACTAGCGGGAGACACAGATACGCAGTATTTT
cdr3_length: 13; clone_size: -; j_call: TRBJ1-2; d_call: -; v_call: TRBV27; cdr3_aa: CASSSSNLYGYTF; cdr3_nt: TGTGCCAGCAGTTCCTCTAATTTGTATGGCTACACCTTC
cdr3_length: 16; clone_size: many; j_call: TRBJ2-1; d_call: -; v_call: TRBV11-2; cdr3_aa: CASSLNREPSYNEQFF; cdr3_nt: TGTGCCAGCAGCTTAAACAGGGAGCCTTCCTACAATGAGCAGTTCTTC
cdr3_length: 15; clone_size: -; j_call: TRBJ1-2; d_call: TRBD1; v_call: TRBV5-1; cdr3_aa: CASSRGTGGNYGYTF; cdr3_nt: TGCGCCAGCAGCCGTGGGACAGGGGGGAACTATGGCTACACCTTC
cdr3_length: 14; clone_size: -; j_call: TRBJ2-5; d_call: -; v_call: TRBV6-6; cdr3_aa: CASTPTGSQETQYF; cdr3_nt: TGTGCCAGCACCCCTACGGGGAGCCAAGAGACCCAGTACTTC
cdr3_length: 18; clone_size: -; j_call: TRBJ2-5; d_call: TRBD2; v_call: TRBV5-6; cdr3_aa: CASSLRSGRGLVRETQYF; cdr3_nt: TGTGCCAGCAGCTTGCGAAGCGGGAGAGGTTTAGTTCGAGAGACCCAGTACTTC
cdr3_length: 15; clone_size: -; j_call: TRBJ2-7; d_call: TRBD1; v_call: TRBV6-5; cdr3_aa: CASSTRDRGSYEQYF; cdr3_nt: TGTGCCAGCAGTACCAGGGACAGGGGGAGCTACGAGCAGTACTTC
cdr3_length: 16; clone_size: once; j_call: TRBJ2-1; d_call: TRBD2; v_call: TRBV11-3; cdr3_aa: CASSSGTSGTYNEQFF; cdr3_nt: TGTGCCAGCAGCTCTGGAACTAGCGGAACGTACAATGAGCAGTTCTTC
cdr3_length: 15; clone_size: -; j_call: TRBJ1-1; d_call: -; v_call: TRBV5-4; cdr3_aa: CASSRGIGVNTEAFF; cdr3_nt: TGTGCCAGCAGCAGGGGGATCGGGGTGAACACTGAAGCTTTCTTT
cdr3_length: 17; clone_size: -; j_call: TRBJ1-2; d_call: -; v_call: TRBV9; cdr3_aa: CASSAGPTGFTNYGYTF; cdr3_nt: TGTGCCAGCAGCGCAGGACCTACAGGGTTTACTAACTATGGCTACACCTTC
cdr3_length: 14; clone_size: -; j_call: TRBJ2-7; d_call: -; v_call: TRBV4-3; cdr3_aa: CASSQVTGDYEQYF; cdr3_nt: TGCGCCAGCAGCCAAGTCACGGGAGACTACGAGCAGTACTTC
cdr3_length: 14; clone_size: few; j_call: TRBJ1-1; d_call: TRBD1; v_call: TRBV5-4; cdr3_aa: CASSLVDGQGQAFF; cdr3_nt: TGTGCCAGCAGCTTGGTTGATGGACAGGGTCAAGCTTTCTTT
cdr3_length: 17; clone_size: -; j_call: TRBJ1-1; d_call: TRBD1; v_call: TRBV2; cdr3_aa: CASSVTGWGQMNTEAFF; cdr3_nt: TGTGCCAGCAGTGTGACAGGGTGGGGGCAAATGAACACTGAAGCTTTCTTT
cdr3_length: 15; clone_size: -; j_call: TRBJ1-1; d_call: -; v_call: TRBV7-3; cdr3_aa: CASSLNRVSDTEAFF; cdr3_nt: TGTGCCAGCAGCTTGAACAGGGTTTCGGACACTGAAGCTTTCTTT
cdr3_length: 14; clone_size: -; j_call: TRBJ2-1; d_call: TRBD1; v_call: TRBV6-1; cdr3_aa: CASEAGTGGNEQFF; cdr3_nt: TGTGCCAGCGAGGCCGGGACAGGAGGCAATGAGCAGTTCTTC
cdr3_length: 18; clone_size: -; j_call: TRBJ2-6; d_call: -; v_call: TRBV11-3; cdr3_aa: CASSLMGSLYSGANVLTF; cdr3_nt: TGTGCCAGCAGCTTAATGGGCAGCTTATACTCTGGGGCCAACGTCCTGACTTTC
cdr3_length: 15; clone_size: -; j_call: TRBJ1-1; d_call: -; v_call: TRBV5-6; cdr3_aa: CASSPINIRNTEAFF; cdr3_nt: TGTGCCAGCAGCCCAATTAATATCAGGAACACTGAAGCTTTCTTT
cdr3_length: 15; clone_size: -; j_call: TRBJ2-2; d_call: TRBD2; v_call: TRBV29-1; cdr3_aa: CSVARGGPGTGELFF; cdr3_nt: TGCAGCGTAGCCCGGGGGGGCCCGGGAACCGGGGAGCTGTTTTTT
cdr3_length: 16; clone_size: -; j_call: TRBJ1-2; d_call: -; v_call: TRBV5-8; cdr3_aa: CASSFVPGGGRYGYTF; cdr3_nt: TGTGCCAGCAGCTTTGTTCCCGGGGGGGGCCGCTATGGCTACACCTTC
cdr3_length: 18; clone_size: -; j_call: TRBJ2-5; d_call: -; v_call: TRBV9; cdr3_aa: CASSPGRGWGGSQETQYF; cdr3_nt: TGTGCCAGCAGCCCGGGGAGGGGGTGGGGGGGAAGTCAAGAGACCCAGTACTTC
cdr3_length: 12; clone_size: -; j_call: TRBJ2-5; d_call: TRBD2; v_call: TRBV19; cdr3_aa: CATAGVEETQYF; cdr3_nt: TGTGCCACCGCGGGAGTCGAGGAGACCCAGTACTTC
cdr3_length: 16; clone_size: -; j_call: TRBJ2-1; d_call: TRBD2; v_call: TRBV9; cdr3_aa: CASSVGGSDFYNEQFF; cdr3_nt: TGTGCCAGCAGCGTAGGCGGGAGTGATTTTTACAATGAGCAGTTCTTC
cdr3_length: 15; clone_size: few; j_call: TRBJ2-1; d_call: -; v_call: TRBV28; cdr3_aa: CASSSRLDTYNEQFF; cdr3_nt: TGTGCCAGCAGTTCTCGACTAGACACCTACAATGAGCAGTTCTTC
cdr3_length: 14; clone_size: -; j_call: TRBJ2-5; d_call: -; v_call: TRBV9; cdr3_aa: CASSAAGGGETQYF; cdr3_nt: TGTGCCAGCAGCGCCGCAGGGGGAGGAGAGACCCAGTACTTC
cdr3_length: 13; clone_size: -; j_call: TRBJ1-2; d_call: TRBD1; v_call: TRBV7-3; cdr3_aa: CASSAGQGVGYTF; cdr3_nt: TGTGCCAGCAGCGCCGGACAGGGGGTAGGCTACACCTTC
cdr3_length: 13; clone_size: -; j_call: TRBJ2-7; d_call: -; v_call: TRBV5-4; cdr3_aa: CASSGDTTYEQYF; cdr3_nt: TGTGCCAGCAGCGGGGACACGACCTACGAGCAGTACTTC
cdr3_length: 17; clone_size: -; j_call: TRBJ1-4; d_call: -; v_call: TRBV4-3; cdr3_aa: CASSQEKGEQGPEKLFF; cdr3_nt: TGCGCCAGCAGCCAAGAGAAGGGGGAACAGGGCCCAGAAAAACTGTTTTTT
cdr3_length: 13; clone_size: -; j_call: TRBJ1-5; d_call: -; v_call: TRBV28; cdr3_aa: CASSRHTNQPQHF; cdr3_nt: TGTGCCAGCAGTCGACATACTAATCAGCCCCAGCATTTT
cdr3_length: 18; clone_size: -; j_call: TRBJ2-3; d_call: TRBD2; v_call: TRBV5-1; cdr3_aa: CASSRTSGGLRDTDTQYF; cdr3_nt: TGCGCCAGCAGCAGGACTAGCGGGGGACTAAGGGACACAGATACGCAGTATTTT
cdr3_length: 13; clone_size: few; j_call: TRBJ1-1; d_call: -; v_call: TRBV29-1; cdr3_aa: CSVMRPLNTEAFF; cdr3_nt: TGCAGCGTTATGAGGCCGCTGAACACTGAAGCTTTCTTT
cdr3_length: 15; clone_size: once; j_call: TRBJ1-1; d_call: -; v_call: TRBV4-2; cdr3_aa: CASSQSIVSVTEAFF; cdr3_nt: TGTGCCAGCAGCCAATCGATCGTATCGGTAACTGAAGCTTTCTTT
cdr3_length: 15; clone_size: -; j_call: TRBJ2-1; d_call: TRBD2; v_call: TRBV18; cdr3_aa: CASSPPASGSVEQFF; cdr3_nt: TGTGCCAGCTCACCACCTGCTAGCGGGAGTGTTGAGCAGTTCTTC
cdr3_length: 11; clone_size: -; j_call: TRBJ2-1; d_call: -; v_call: TRBV6-1; cdr3_aa: CASTLYYEQFF; cdr3_nt: TGTGCCAGCACCTTGTACTATGAGCAGTTCTTC
cdr3_length: 14; clone_size: -; j_call: TRBJ1-6; d_call: -; v_call: TRBV30; cdr3_aa: CAWSVSPTNSPLHF; cdr3_nt: TGTGCCTGGAGTGTAAGCCCAACTAATTCACCCCTCCACTTT
cdr3_length: 17; clone_size: -; j_call: TRBJ1-2; d_call: -; v_call: TRBV5-5; cdr3_aa: CASSLRTVQTRNYGYTF; cdr3_nt: TGTGCCAGCAGCTTAAGGACAGTTCAAACCCGTAACTATGGCTACACCTTC
cdr3_length: 13; clone_size: -; j_call: TRBJ2-5; d_call: -; v_call: TRBV6-1; cdr3_aa: CASSEENLVVLYF; cdr3_nt: TGTGCCAGCAGTGAAGAGAATTTGGTTGTACTGTACTTC
cdr3_length: 14; clone_size: -; j_call: TRBJ2-5; d_call: -; v_call: TRBV7-2; cdr3_aa: CASSLAGKGTPRDF; cdr3_nt: TGTGCCAGCAGCTTAGCCGGGAAGGGAACCCCTAGGGACTTC
cdr3_length: 13; clone_size: -; j_call: TRBJ2-7; d_call: -; v_call: TRBV2; cdr3_aa: CASKKGQTYEQYF; cdr3_nt: TGTGCCAGTAAGAAAGGACAAACCTACGAGCAGTACTTC
cdr3_length: 16; clone_size: -; j_call: TRBJ2-4; d_call: -; v_call: TRBV2; cdr3_aa: CASSVREGVAKNIQYF; cdr3_nt: TGTGCCAGCAGTGTCCGAGAAGGGGTGGCCAAAAACATTCAGTACTTC
cdr3_length: 16; clone_size: -; j_call: TRBJ2-5; d_call: TRBD2; v_call: TRBV18; cdr3_aa: CASSPPGPRGGETQYF; cdr3_nt: TGTGCCAGCTCACCACCCGGACCCCGGGGAGGGGAGACCCAGTACTTC
cdr3_length: 13; clone_size: -; j_call: TRBJ1-1; d_call: TRBD1; v_call: TRBV19; cdr3_aa: CASSRQGNTEAFF; cdr3_nt: TGTGCCAGTAGTAGACAGGGGAACACTGAAGCTTTCTTT
cdr3_length: 15; clone_size: few; j_call: TRBJ2-5; d_call: TRBD1; v_call: TRBV5-1; cdr3_aa: CASSPTGTAQETQYF; cdr3_nt: TGCGCCAGCAGCCCCACCGGGACAGCACAAGAGACCCAGTACTTC
cdr3_length: 13; clone_size: -; j_call: TRBJ2-5; d_call: -; v_call: TRBV11-1; cdr3_aa: CASSPQFTETQYF; cdr3_nt: TGTGCCAGCAGCCCCCAATTTACTGAGACCCAGTACTTC
cdr3_length: 16; clone_size: once; j_call: TRBJ2-7; d_call: TRBD2; v_call: TRBV5-4; cdr3_aa: CASSFLGLADTYEQYF; cdr3_nt: TGTGCCAGCAGCTTTCTGGGGCTAGCGGATACCTACGAGCAGTACTTC
cdr3_length: 15; clone_size: -; j_call: TRBJ1-4; d_call: -; v_call: TRBV6-1; cdr3_aa: CASNRWGATNEKLFF; cdr3_nt: TGTGCCAGCAATCGATGGGGGGCAACTAATGAAAAACTGTTTTTT
cdr3_length: 13; clone_size: -; j_call: TRBJ1-5; d_call: -; v_call: TRBV6-5; cdr3_aa: CASSYDRTQPQHF; cdr3_nt: TGTGCCAGCAGTTACGACAGGACTCAGCCCCAGCATTTT
cdr3_length: 14; clone_size: few; j_call: TRBJ1-5; d_call: -; v_call: TRBV19; cdr3_aa: CASRTVFSNQPQHF; cdr3_nt: TGTGCCAGTCGGACAGTCTTTTCCAATCAGCCCCAGCATTTT
cdr3_length: 15; clone_size: -; j_call: TRBJ2-5; d_call: -; v_call: TRBV18; cdr3_aa: CASSPDRTIQETQYF; cdr3_nt: TGTGCCAGCTCCCCTGACAGGACAATTCAAGAGACCCAGTACTTC
cdr3_length: 16; clone_size: -; j_call: TRBJ1-2; d_call: TRBD1; v_call: TRBV18; cdr3_aa: CASSPGTAGGTYGYTF; cdr3_nt: TGTGCCAGCTCACCCGGGACAGCGGGCGGTACCTATGGCTACACCTTC
cdr3_length: 15; clone_size: -; j_call: TRBJ2-1; d_call: TRBD2; v_call: TRBV5-6; cdr3_aa: CASSLLAGGYNEQFF; cdr3_nt: TGTGCCAGCAGCTTACTAGCGGGAGGATACAATGAGCAGTTCTTC
cdr3_length: 14; clone_size: -; j_call: TRBJ2-1; d_call: TRBD2; v_call: TRBV27; cdr3_aa: CASTSSGGAGEQFF; cdr3_nt: TGTGCCAGCACTTCTAGCGGGGGGGCGGGGGAGCAGTTCTTC
cdr3_length: 14; clone_size: -; j_call: TRBJ1-1; d_call: -; v_call: TRBV5-1; cdr3_aa: CASSVGRGNTEAFF; cdr3_nt: TGCGCCAGCAGCGTGGGACGGGGGAACACTGAAGCTTTCTTT